A selection of T cell receptor beta chains follows, all from one sample in a study of blood T cell repertoires in COVID-19. Libraries were prepared by immunoSEQ multiplex PCR; TCRdb keeps only in-frame clonotypes and omits some of them. Found here are 200,000 to 250,000 clones, around 87% of them singletons; the top ten hold approximately 3.4%. Sequences were obtained from PBMCs or T cells enriched from blood (not recorded which). The receptors were gathered from a woman in her late teens or twenties in a cohort exposed to, infected with or recovered from COVID-19 (not recorded which). Each CDR3 is given with its conserved first and last residue. A D gene is named only where the DNA matches it firmly. Clone size is given for some rows only: seen once, a few or many times, or a class if the clone is expanded.

d_call clone_size j_call v_call cdr3_nt cdr3_aa
TRBD1 NA TRBJ1-3 TRBV5-5 TGTGCCAGCAGCCAGCTGAAGGGGGCGGACAACACCATATATTTT CASSQLKGADNTIYF
NA NA TRBJ1-1 TRBV30 TGTGCCTGGAGCGGACAGCCGAACACTGAAGCTTTCTTT CAWSGQPNTEAFF
NA NA TRBJ2-1 TRBV12-2 TGTGCAAGTCGCTTAACCTTTGGCGGGGGTTACTACAATGAGCAGTTCTTC CASRLTFGGGYYNEQFF
TRBD2 NA TRBJ2-5 TRBV27 TGTGCCAGCAGTCCAAGGACTAGCGGGAGTTGGGAGACCCAGTACTTC CASSPRTSGSWETQYF
TRBD1 NA TRBJ2-7 TRBV2 TGTGCCAGCAGCGCCGGGACAGGGCTCAACGAGCAGTACTTC CASSAGTGLNEQYF
TRBD2 NA TRBJ2-1 TRBV10-1 TGCGCCAGCAGTGCCGGGGGGGCCAGCTCCTACAATGAGCAGTTCTTC CASSAGGASSYNEQFF
TRBD1 NA TRBJ2-1 TRBV3-1/TRBV3-2 TGTGCCAGCAGCTACACAGGGGGCCCCTACAATGAGCAGTTCTTC CASSYTGGPYNEQFF
TRBD2 NA TRBJ2-1 TRBV3-1/TRBV3-2 TGTGCCAGCAGCCACGGCGCGGGAGGTGGTGGGTTCTTC CASSHGAGGGGFF
NA NA TRBJ2-1 TRBV9 TGTGCCAGCAGCGTAGGGGCTGGCTCCTACAATGAGCAGTTCTTC CASSVGAGSYNEQFF
TRBD1 NA TRBJ1-2 TRBV6-1 TGTGCCAGCAGTGAAGGGACAGGGGGCGGCTACACCTTC CASSEGTGGGYTF
NA NA TRBJ1-2 TRBV7-9 TGTGCCAGCAGCTTGACAGGACGTTATGGCTACACCTTC CASSLTGRYGYTF
TRBD2 once TRBJ2-1 TRBV24-1 TGTGCCACCAGTGATTTGCGGGGGGGACTAGCGGTCAATGAGCAGTTCTTC CATSDLRGGLAVNEQFF
NA once TRBJ2-1 TRBV11-3 TGTGCCAGCAGCCTCGGGAAATACAATGAGCAGTTCTTC CASSLGKYNEQFF
NA NA TRBJ2-1 TRBV3-1/TRBV3-2 TGTGCCAGCAGCCAAGCGGGTCGGATCGATGAGCAGTTCTTC CASSQAGRIDEQFF
NA NA TRBJ1-1 TRBV5-8 TGTGCCAGCAGCTCTCAGGAGGGGCCCACTGAAGCTTTCTTT CASSSQEGPTEAFF
TRBD2 NA TRBJ2-1 TRBV11-3 TGTGCCAGCAGACGAGCGGGAGTGGGCTACAATGAGCAGTTCTTC CASRRAGVGYNEQFF
TRBD1 NA TRBJ1-5 TRBV2 TGTGCCAGCAGGGAGACAGGGTTTAGCAATCAGCCCCAGCATTTT CASRETGFSNQPQHF
TRBD1 NA TRBJ1-5 TRBV6-1 TGTGCCAGCAGTGAATACCCGGGACAGGGGGGTCAGCCCCAGCATTTT CASSEYPGQGGQPQHF
TRBD1 NA TRBJ2-5 TRBV13 TGTGCCAGCAGCTCCTCCGGGACAGGAGCAGAGACCCAGTACTTC CASSSSGTGAETQYF
NA NA TRBJ1-1 TRBV5-6 TGTGCCAGCGGCCGGGGACAACAAGCTTTCTTT CASGRGQQAFF
TRBD2 NA TRBJ2-2 TRBV19 TGTGCCAGCGCGAGGGCGGGGGGTACCGGGGAGCTGTTTTTT CASARAGGTGELFF
TRBD1 NA TRBJ1-4 TRBV3-1/TRBV3-2 TGTGCCAGCAGCCAAGACATAGGATCCTACAGGGGAGATAATGAAAAACTGTTTTTT CASSQDIGSYRGDNEKLFF
NA NA TRBJ1-2 TRBV19 TGTGCCAGTAGCTCTGACAGCCACTATGGCTACACCTTC CASSSDSHYGYTF
NA NA TRBJ2-3 TRBV30 TGTGCCTGGAGTAACTCGAGAGATACGCAGTATTTT CAWSNSRDTQYF
NA NA TRBJ1-6 TRBV4-1 TGCGCCACTTCACGGTTAGCTAATTCACCCCTCCACTTT CATSRLANSPLHF
NA NA TRBJ1-3 TRBV28 TGTGCCAGCAGTTTAGACCCAGGGCTTAGTGGAAACACCATATATTTT CASSLDPGLSGNTIYF
NA NA TRBJ2-1 TRBV19 TGTGCCAGTAGTCCCCGACTGGGTGAGCAGTTCTTC CASSPRLGEQFF
TRBD1 NA TRBJ1-2 TRBV6-5 TGTGCCAGCAGTTACTCGGGTACAGGGGGCTATGGCTACACCTTC CASSYSGTGGYGYTF
TRBD1 NA TRBJ2-7 TRBV14 TGTGCCAGCAGCCTTAACCCGGACAGGGACTACGAGCAGTACTTC CASSLNPDRDYEQYF
TRBD1 NA TRBJ2-7 TRBV19 TGTGCCAGTAGTCGACAGGGGGCTTCTGAGCAGTACTTC CASSRQGASEQYF
TRBD2 NA TRBJ2-1 TRBV5-8 TGTGCCAGCAGCTTGTCTAGCGGGAGTTCGAGCTCCTACAATGAGCAGTTCTTC CASSLSSGSSSSYNEQFF
TRBD2 once TRBJ2-1 TRBV10-3 TGTGCCATCAGTGGGATCCCTAGCGGGGAGTACAATGAGCAGTTCTTC CAISGIPSGEYNEQFF
TRBD1 NA TRBJ2-7 TRBV7-9 TGTGCCAGCAGCTTAACGGCCGGGACAGAGCCCTACGAGCAGTACTTC CASSLTAGTEPYEQYF
NA NA TRBJ1-2 TRBV19 TGTGCCAGTAGTATTGAGAGGGCTAATGGCTACACCTTC CASSIERANGYTF
TRBD1 NA TRBJ1-2 TRBV14 TGTGCCAGCAGCCCTGGGCGCGCGGACAGGGGGCGATATGGCTACACCTTC CASSPGRADRGRYGYTF
TRBD1 NA TRBJ1-5 TRBV7-9 TGTGCCAGCAGCTACACAGGGGTCCCCGGTCAGCCCCAGCATTTT CASSYTGVPGQPQHF
NA NA TRBJ2-7 TRBV11-2 TGTGCCAGCAGCTTAGGCGCAGGGTCCTACGAGCAGTACTTC CASSLGAGSYEQYF
NA NA TRBJ2-2 TRBV9 TGTGCCAGCAGCGTAGCTAGCCGGGACACCGGGGAGCTGTTTTTT CASSVASRDTGELFF
NA NA TRBJ2-7 TRBV15 TGTGCCACCGCGGAGCATGGTCACGAGCAGTACTTC CATAEHGHEQYF
NA NA TRBJ1-1 TRBV19 TGTGCCAGTAACCGGGGGGTTGGCACTGAAGCTTTCTTT CASNRGVGTEAFF
NA NA TRBJ1-3 TRBV6-1 TGTGCCAGCAGTGAAAGGACTAGAGCTGGAAACACCATATATTTT CASSERTRAGNTIYF
NA NA TRBJ1-5 TRBV6-1 TGTGCCAGCAGTGAAGCGGCGGAGGGCTCTCAGCCCCAGCATTTT CASSEAAEGSQPQHF
NA NA TRBJ2-6 TRBV18 TGTGCCAGCTCACCACTCGTTTTAAACCAGCGCTCTGGGGCCAACGTCCTGACTTTC CASSPLVLNQRSGANVLTF
TRBD1 few TRBJ1-2 TRBV2 TGTGCCAGCAATCAACCGGGACAGGTGAACTATGGCTACACCTTC CASNQPGQVNYGYTF
TRBD1 NA TRBJ2-2 TRBV19 TGTGCCAGTAGTATGGGACAGAGCACCGGGGAGCTGTTTTTT CASSMGQSTGELFF
TRBD1 NA TRBJ1-2 TRBV19 TGTGCCAGTAGCGCCAGGGACAGGGGCAACTATGGCTACACCTTC CASSARDRGNYGYTF
NA once TRBJ1-2 TRBV10-3 TGTGCCATAGACCAGGCGGGGTATGGCTACACCTTC CAIDQAGYGYTF
NA NA TRBJ2-3 TRBV5-1 TGCGCCAGCAGCTTGGACACAGGGTACAACACAGATACGCAGTATTTT CASSLDTGYNTDTQYF
NA NA TRBJ2-2 TRBV5-6 TGTGCCAGCAGCTCCTCCGGGGACACCGGGGAGCTGTTTTTT CASSSSGDTGELFF
NA NA TRBJ1-1 TRBV19 TGTGCCAGTAGTATACCTCTGAACACTGAAGCTTTCTTT CASSIPLNTEAFF
NA NA TRBJ1-3 TRBV9 TGTGCCAGCAGCGTAGACGGTGGAAACACCATATATTTT CASSVDGGNTIYF
TRBD1 NA TRBJ1-6 TRBV29-1 TGCAGCGTCAGTGACAGGGTAGGGTCACCCCTCCACTTT CSVSDRVGSPLHF
NA NA TRBJ1-4 TRBV4-1 TGCGCCAGCAGCCAAGAGTTGCGAACTAATGAAAAACTGTTTTTT CASSQELRTNEKLFF
NA NA TRBJ2-6 TRBV5-4 TGTGCCAGCAGCTTGGACGGGGGGCCACTATCTGGGGCCAACGTCCTGACTTTC CASSLDGGPLSGANVLTF
NA NA TRBJ1-1 TRBV5-1 TGCGCCAGCGGGGTCTCAACAGGGAACACTGAAGCTTTCTTT CASGVSTGNTEAFF
TRBD1 few TRBJ2-7 TRBV29-1 TGCAGCGTCCGGGACAGTACCTACGAGCAGTACTTC CSVRDSTYEQYF
NA NA TRBJ1-5 TRBV10-3 TGTGCAACAACAGAGGGCCAGGGAGGTAGTCAGCCCCAGCATTTT CATTEGQGGSQPQHF